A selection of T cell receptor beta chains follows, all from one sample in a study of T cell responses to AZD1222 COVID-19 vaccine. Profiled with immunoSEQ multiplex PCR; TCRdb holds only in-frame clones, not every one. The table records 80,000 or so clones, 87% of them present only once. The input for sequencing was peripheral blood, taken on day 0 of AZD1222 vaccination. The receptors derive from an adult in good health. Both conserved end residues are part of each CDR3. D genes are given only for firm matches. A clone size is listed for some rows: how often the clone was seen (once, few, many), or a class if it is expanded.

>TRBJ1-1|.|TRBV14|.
TGTGCCAGCAGCCCTAACTTGAACACTGAAGCTTTCTTT
CASSPNLNTEAFF
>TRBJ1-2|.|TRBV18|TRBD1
TGTGCCAGCTCACGCGGACAGGGGTCGGGTGGCTACACCTTC
CASSRGQGSGGYTF
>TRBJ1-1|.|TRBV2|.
TGTGCCAGCGTCTGGGTCCCTCATCATGGGAACACTGAAGCTTTCTTT
CASVWVPHHGNTEAFF
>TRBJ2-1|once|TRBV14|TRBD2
TGTGCCAGCAGCCAAGGGACTAGCGGGAGGATTAAGGACAATGAGCAGTTCTTC
CASSQGTSGRIKDNEQFF
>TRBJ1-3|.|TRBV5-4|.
TGTGCCAGCAGCTTGGCTGGGGCTGGAAACACCATATATTTT
CASSLAGAGNTIYF
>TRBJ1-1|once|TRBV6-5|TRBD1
TGTGCCAGCAACCCGGACAGGGGTTACACTGAAGCTTTCTTT
CASNPDRGYTEAFF
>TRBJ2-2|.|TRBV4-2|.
TGTGCCAGCAGCGGGGTCGGGAACACCGGGGAGCTGTTTTTT
CASSGVGNTGELFF
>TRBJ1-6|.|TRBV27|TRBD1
TGTGCCAGCAGTTGGGACAGGAATTCACCCCTCCACTTT
CASSWDRNSPLHF
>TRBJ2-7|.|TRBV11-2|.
TGTGCCAGCAGCCCCTACTCCTACGAGCAGTACTTC
CASSPYSYEQYF
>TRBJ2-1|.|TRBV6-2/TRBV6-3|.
TGTGCCAGCAGTCGAACAGGTACATCCTTCTACAATGAGCAGTTCTTC
CASSRTGTSFYNEQFF
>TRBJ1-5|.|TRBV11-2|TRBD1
TGTGCCAGCAGTGGGACAGGGGGTAGCAATCAGCCCCAGCATTTT
CASSGTGGSNQPQHF
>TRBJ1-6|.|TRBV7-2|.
TGTGCCAGCAGGTCCGGGATCCAATGGTCACCCCTCCACTTT
CASRSGIQWSPLHF
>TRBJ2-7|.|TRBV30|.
TGTGCCTGGAGTCGACAGGTAGCCTCCTACGAGCAGTACTTC
CAWSRQVASYEQYF
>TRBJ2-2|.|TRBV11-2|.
TGTGCCAGCAGCCCGCCGAGCGGGCCGGGCGGGGAGCTGTTTTTT
CASSPPSGPGGELFF
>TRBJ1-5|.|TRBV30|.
TGTGCCTGGAGTGGGGGTCCAAATCAGCCCCAGCATTTT
CAWSGGPNQPQHF